This TCR beta chain was recorded in a study of radiation and T cells in renal cell carcinoma. About the research overall: Nephrectomy followed 15 Gy stereotactic body radiation by 4 weeks.

Sequencing used immunoSEQ multiplex PCR; TCRdb keeps in-frame clones, though not all of them. Here the sample spans some 120,000 clones, 85% to 90% being singletons. As regards this clone: Its target is unknown.

Broader study findings: Without pretreatment biopsies, baseline tumor clonotype presence was undetermined.

The CDR3 is 14 amino acids. Trimming stripped 3 bases from V and 4 bases from J, with 12 bases between. Germline CDR1 is LNHDA and CDR2 is SQIVND (reference sequence). Time point of the sample: blood 2 weeks post-SBRT. Regarding treatment: 15 Gy SBRT to primary tumor, nephrectomy 4 weeks later. Blood was sampled at baseline, 2 weeks and 4 weeks after SBRT. The patient's renal cell carcinoma had clear cell pathology. This clonotype was obtained from a woman in her 70s with renal cell carcinoma. This sample comprised blood, obtained from a patient whose treatment included radiotherapy and nephrectomy. The chain employs TRBV19 and TRBJ1-2; D not certain. The CDR3: CASSIGPASYGYTF. The CDR3 bases are TGTGCCAGTAGTATTGGGCCAGCATCCTATGGCTACACCTTC.